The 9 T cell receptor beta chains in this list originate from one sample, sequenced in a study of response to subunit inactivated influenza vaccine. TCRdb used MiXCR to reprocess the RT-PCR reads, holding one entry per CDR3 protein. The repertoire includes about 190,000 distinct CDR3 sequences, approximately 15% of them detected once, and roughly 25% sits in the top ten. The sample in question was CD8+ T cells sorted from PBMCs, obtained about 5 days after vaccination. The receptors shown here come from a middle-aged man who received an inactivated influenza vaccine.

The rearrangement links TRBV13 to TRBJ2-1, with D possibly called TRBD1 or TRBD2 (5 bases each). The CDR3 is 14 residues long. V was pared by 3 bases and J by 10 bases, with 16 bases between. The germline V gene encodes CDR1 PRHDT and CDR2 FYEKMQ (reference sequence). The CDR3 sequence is CASSFPGAEGEQFF. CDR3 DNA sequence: TGTGCCAGCAGCTTCCCCGGGGCAGAGGGAGAGCAGTTCTTC.

The CDR3 here is CASSFQTGALNEQFF. CDR3 sequence (DNA): TGTGCCAGCAGCTTCCAGACAGGGGCTCTCAATGAGCAGTTCTTC. The rearrangement joins TRBV7-6 to TRBJ2-1; 8 nucleotides agree with TRBD1. The length of the CDR3 is 15 residues. In germline, CDR1 is SGHVS, CDR2 FNYEAQ. The J segment lost 6 bases and the V segment lost 3 bases, leaving 7 bases of the junction unmatched.

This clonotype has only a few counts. The CDR3 spells CASSPQYNEQFF. Written as DNA, the CDR3 is TGTGCCAGCAGCCCACAGTACAATGAGCAGTTCTTC. J is TRBJ2-1 and V is TRBV7-9, with D hard to call. From germline, CDR1 is SEHNR and CDR2 FQNEAQ (reference sequence). V lost 5 bases to trimming and J lost 4 bases, with 6 bases between them. The CDR3 is made up of 12 amino acids.

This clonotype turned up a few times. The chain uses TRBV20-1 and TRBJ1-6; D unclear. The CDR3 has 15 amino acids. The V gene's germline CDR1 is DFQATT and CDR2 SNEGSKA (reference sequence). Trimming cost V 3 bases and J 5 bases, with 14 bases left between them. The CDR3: CSASIPGSHNSPLHF. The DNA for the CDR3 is TGCAGTGCTAGCATCCCGGGGTCTCATAATTCACCCCTCCACTTT.

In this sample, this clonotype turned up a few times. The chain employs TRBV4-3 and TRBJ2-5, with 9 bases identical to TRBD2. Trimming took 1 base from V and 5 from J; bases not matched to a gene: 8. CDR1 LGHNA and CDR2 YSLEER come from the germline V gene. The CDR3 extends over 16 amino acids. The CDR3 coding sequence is TGCGCCAGCAGCCAAGGCTGGCGGGAGGGCCGGGAGACCCAGTACTTC. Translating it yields CASSQGWREGRETQYF.

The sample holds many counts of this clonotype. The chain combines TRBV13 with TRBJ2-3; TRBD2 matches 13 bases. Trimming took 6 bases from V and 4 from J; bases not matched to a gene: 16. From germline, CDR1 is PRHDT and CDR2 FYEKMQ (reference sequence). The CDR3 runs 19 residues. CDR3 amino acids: CASSYVWTSGSTGADTQYF. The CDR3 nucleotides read TGTGCCAGCAGTTACGTTTGGACTAGCGGGAGCACGGGGGCAGATACGCAGTATTTT.

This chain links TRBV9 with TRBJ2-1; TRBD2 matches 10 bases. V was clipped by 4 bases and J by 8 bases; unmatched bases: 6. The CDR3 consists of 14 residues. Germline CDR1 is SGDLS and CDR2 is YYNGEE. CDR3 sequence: CASSPSGSLHEQFF. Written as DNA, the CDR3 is TGTGCCAGCAGCCCTAGCGGGAGTCTCCATGAGCAGTTCTTC.

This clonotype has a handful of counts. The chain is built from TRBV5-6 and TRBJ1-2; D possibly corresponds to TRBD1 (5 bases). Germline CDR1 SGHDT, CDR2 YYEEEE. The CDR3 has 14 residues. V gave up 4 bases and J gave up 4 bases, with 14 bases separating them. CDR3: CASSQGGGSYGYTF. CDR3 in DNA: TGTGCCAGCAGCCAGGGTGGGGGTAGCTATGGCTACACCTTC. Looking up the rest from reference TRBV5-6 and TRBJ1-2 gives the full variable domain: DAGVTQSPTHLIKTRGQQVTLRCSPKSGHDTVSWYQQALGQGPQFIFQYYEEEERQRGNFPDRFSGHQFPNYSSELNVNALLLGDSALYLCASSQGGGSYGYTFGSGTRLTVV.

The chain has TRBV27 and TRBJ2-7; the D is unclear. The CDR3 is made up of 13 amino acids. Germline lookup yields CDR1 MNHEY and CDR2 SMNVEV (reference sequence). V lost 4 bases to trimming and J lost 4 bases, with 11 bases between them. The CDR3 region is CASSSRLGYEQYF. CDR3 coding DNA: TGTGCCAGCAGTTCAAGGCTTGGGTACGAGCAGTACTTC.